The 9 T cell receptor beta chains reported below all come from one sample, sequenced in a study of cytomegalovirus exposure and HLA in healthy donors. 60 Vbeta and 13 Jbeta primers were used in PCR. Produced via immunoSEQ multiplex PCR; TCRdb's table is partial and in-frame only. The data contain fewer than 200,000 clones, approximately 80% of them singletons. Material for sequencing was PBMCs. The receptor set was obtained from a woman in her late teens or twenties in good health and CMV-seronegative.

The chain carries TRBV7-8 and TRBJ2-1, with 11 positions matching TRBD2. J lost 5 bases, V lost 1 base, and 4 bases had no gene match. The CDR3 has 16 amino acids. Germline V gene sequence: CDR1 SGHVS, CDR2 FQNEAQ. In DNA form, the CDR3 reads TGTGCCAGCAGCTTAGGGTTAGCGGGAGGGAACAATGAGCAGTTCTTC. It is translated as CASSLGLAGGNNEQFF.

J is TRBJ2-1 and V is TRBV5-1, with 10 bases lining up with TRBD2. The V segment lost 4 bases and the J segment 3 bases; nucleotides outside the gene matches: 7. Germline loops: CDR1 SGHRS, CDR2 YFSETQ. This CDR3 is built from 16 residues. The CDR3: CASSVGGTSDYNEQFF. As DNA, the CDR3 is TGCGCCAGCAGCGTGGGCGGGACTAGCGACTACAATGAGCAGTTCTTC.

The rearrangement uses TRBV28 and TRBJ2-5, with 8 bases that match TRBD1. Trimming removed 3 bases from V and 4 bases from J; junction bases left unmatched: 13. This CDR3 contains 17 residues. Germline V lookup: CDR1 MDHEN, CDR2 SYDVKM. This CDR3 reads CASSFPSYKDRGETQYF. The CDR3, as DNA: TGTGCCAGCAGTTTCCCATCTTACAAAGACAGGGGAGAGACCCAGTACTTC.

This chain uses TRBV20-1 with TRBJ2-7; TRBD2 matches at 10 bases. Germline CDR1 and CDR2: DFQATT and SNEGSKA (reference sequence). This CDR3 spans 11 amino acids. With V trimmed by 7 bases and J by 3 bases, 0 bases remained unmatched. The CDR3 DNA reads TGCAGTGGGACTAGCGGCTACGAGCAGTACTTC. Translating it yields CSGTSGYEQYF.

Regarding this clone: At one end the junction does not follow the germline gene, possibly because of a read error. This sequence joins TRBV5-1 and TRBJ2-1; possibly TRBD1 for D (5 bases). The germline gives CDR1 SGHRS, CDR2 YFSETQ. The CDR3 contains 13 residues. For the CDR3, the DNA is TGCGCCAGCAGCTTGGGACAGCACAATCAGCAGTTCTTC. This translates into CASSLGQHNQQFF. The full variable domain, its missing parts supplied by reference TRBV5-1 and TRBJ2-1, is KAGVTQTPRYLIKTRGQQVTLSCSPISGHRSVSWYQQTPGQGLQFLFEYFSETQRNKGNFPGRFSGRQFSNSRSEMNVSTLELGDSALYLCASSLGQHNQQFFGPGTRLTVL.

The table lists this clone with a count of one. The V call is TRBV7-2, the J call TRBJ2-7; perhaps TRBD2 as D (6 bases). Germline loops: CDR1 SGHTA, CDR2 FQGNSA. The CDR3 is made up of 11 amino acids. V was cut by 5 bases and J by 10 bases, with 12 bases left in between. The CDR3 here is CASSPEGLQYF. The CDR3 DNA is TGTGCCAGCAGCCCGGAGGGGTTACAGTACTTC.

This chain connects TRBV14 to TRBJ1-1; weak D call: TRBD1 (6 bases). The CDR3 runs 14 residues. Trimming took 2 bases from V and 4 from J, leaving 11 bases between them. Per germline, CDR1 SGHDN and CDR2 FVKESK. Here the CDR3 DNA reads TGTGCCAGCAGCCAAAACAGGGTGGGCACTGAAGCTTTCTTT. Its translation: CASSQNRVGTEAFF.

The chain recombines TRBV13 with TRBJ2-3; a possible D gene is TRBD1 (6 bases). Germline CDR1 and CDR2: PRHDT and FYEKMQ (reference sequence). The CDR3 extends over 15 amino acids. The ends were cut back, 5 bases at V and 4 bases at J, with 16 bases in the middle. CDR3 DNA sequence: TGTGCCAGCAGCCTTTTGGGGGCTAATTCAGATACGCAGTATTTT. This translates into CASSLLGANSDTQYF.

J is TRBJ2-3 and V is TRBV19, with D perhaps matching TRBD1 (6 bases). This CDR3 comprises 14 residues. In germline, CDR1 is LNHDA, CDR2 SQIVND (reference sequence). V dropped 5 bases and J dropped 0 bases, with 9 bases sitting between them. CDR3 amino acids: CASSSQGSTDTQYF. In DNA form, the CDR3 reads TGTGCCAGTAGTTCGCAGGGGAGCACAGATACGCAGTATTTT.